These T cell receptor beta chains were read from a single sample in a study of T cell repertoires in cytomegalovirus infection. MiXCR, run by TCRdb on the reads, gives a single entry per CDR3 protein. The sample has 250,000 or so distinct CDR3 sequences; about 18% are singletons. The source material was CD8+ T cells from PBMCs. These TCRs come from a human donor in good health (CMV status not recorded). Some clones in this sample may be carry-over from other donors' samples. The CDR3 runs from the conserved cysteine through the conserved F or W. D genes are given only for firm matches. Size is omitted from some rows. Given values are once, few, many or a class for expanded clones.

v_gene	abundance	j_gene	d_gene	CDR3aa	CDR3nt
TRBV7-6	many	TRBJ2-2	.	CASSLDSGPGANTGELFF	TGTGCTAGCAGCTTAGATTCAGGTCCAGGGGCGAACACCGGGGAGCTGTTTTTT
TRBV4-1	many	TRBJ2-7	.	CASSQDTVAIQYF	TGCGCCAGCAGCCAAGACACCGTAGCGATACAGTACTTC
TRBV27	few	TRBJ2-1	TRBD1	CASSRQGGPYNEQFF	TGTGCCAGCAGTAGACAGGGGGGACCCTACAATGAGCAGTTCTTC
TRBV4-2	.	TRBJ1-1	.	CASSQDSSGHGIPTEAFF	TGTGCCAGCAGCCAAGATTCTTCAGGGCACGGCATACCCACTGAAGCTTTCTTT
TRBV11-2	few	TRBJ2-3	TRBD2	CASSVTVAGESSTDTQYF	TGTGCCAGCAGCGTGACGGTAGCGGGGGAGTCTAGCACAGATACGCAGTATTTT
TRBV6-2/TRBV6-3	many	TRBJ2-7	TRBD1	CASSYSAGTAAEQYF	TGTGCCAGCAGTTACTCTGCCGGGACAGCGGCTGAGCAGTACTTC
TRBV7-9	.	TRBJ2-7	TRBD1	CASSFDRDRPYEQYF	TGTGCCAGCAGCTTTGACCGGGACAGGCCCTACGAGCAGTACTTC
TRBV7-2	.	TRBJ2-3	.	CASSLVSVGVGTDTQYF	TGTGCCAGCAGCTTAGTCAGTGTGGGGGTCGGCACAGATACGCAGTATTTT
TRBV4-1	few	TRBJ2-7	.	CASSQMGQPEQYF	TGCGCCAGCAGCCAAATGGGGCAGCCCGAGCAGTACTTC
TRBV4-3	.	TRBJ2-1	TRBD2	CASSQDMERGDPTNEQFF	TGCGCCAGCAGCCAAGATATGGAGCGGGGGGATCCCACCAATGAGCAGTTCTTC
TRBV6-6	many	TRBJ1-4	.	CASMNEGDTNEKLFF	TGTGCCAGCATGAATGAAGGGGATACTAATGAAAAACTGTTTTTT
TRBV7-2	many	TRBJ1-4	.	CASSKDRRRNEKLFF	TGTGCCAGCAGCAAGGACCGGCGTCGTAATGAAAAACTGTTTTTT
TRBV13	few	TRBJ2-7	.	CASSLGEGNEQYF	TGTGCCAGCAGCTTAGGGGAGGGTAACGAGCAGTACTTC
TRBV7-2	many	TRBJ1-3	.	CASSLVSGAGNTIYF	TGTGCCAGCAGCTTAGTTTCAGGGGCTGGAAACACCATATATTTT
TRBV5-1	.	TRBJ2-7	TRBD2	CASSPSWTRRRDEQYF	TGCGCCAGCAGCCCGTCGTGGACTAGGCGGCGCGACGAGCAGTACTTC
TRBV7-2	many	TRBJ2-5	.	CASSLVGRDIQETQYF	TGTGCCAGCAGCTTAGTAGGCAGGGATATACAAGAGACCCAGTACTTC
TRBV7-6	many	TRBJ1-1	.	CASSSTGTEAFF	TGTGCCAGCAGCTCGACGGGCACTGAAGCTTTCTTT
TRBV6-2/TRBV6-3	few	TRBJ2-1	TRBD1	CASSYDRGGEQFF	TGTGCCAGCAGTTACGACAGGGGCGGTGAGCAGTTCTTC
TRBV7-9	many	TRBJ1-5	.	CASSLVLGEEQPQHF	TGTGCCAGCAGCTTAGTTTTGGGGGAAGAACAGCCCCAGCATTTT
TRBV20-1	few	TRBJ2-7	TRBD1	CSATTGVSYEQYF	TGCAGTGCCACAACAGGGGTCTCCTACGAGCAGTACTTC
TRBV7-2	few	TRBJ2-3	TRBD2	CASSYRLAGRGGGTDTQYF	TGTGCCAGCAGCTATAGACTAGCGGGGAGGGGGGGGGGCACAGATACGCAGTATTTT
TRBV19	.	TRBJ1-2	.	CAILGALGGYTF	TGTGCCATCCTGGGGGCTCTGGGAGGCTACACCTTC
TRBV6-2/TRBV6-3	many	TRBJ2-5	TRBD2	CASSSLGLEGQETQYF	TGTGCCAGCAGTTCCCTGGGACTAGAAGGTCAAGAGACCCAGTACTTC
TRBV7-2	many	TRBJ1-1	.	CASSLFPTEAFF	TGTGCCAGCAGCTTATTTCCCACTGAAGCTTTCTTT
TRBV27	few	TRBJ2-1	TRBD1	CASTPSGTGGVEQFF	TGTGCCAGCACCCCATCCGGGACAGGGGGTGTTGAGCAGTTCTTC
TRBV25-1	few	TRBJ2-1	TRBD2	CASSDAGDNEQFF	TGTGCCAGCAGTGATGCGGGGGATAATGAGCAGTTCTTC
TRBV11-1	many	TRBJ2-7	.	CASSLMPGETYEQYF	TGTGCCAGCAGCTTAATGCCGGGAGAGACCTACGAGCAGTACTTC
TRBV19	few	TRBJ2-1	.	CASSTQGRPNEQFF	TGTGCCAGTAGTACCCAGGGACGGCCCAATGAGCAGTTCTTC
TRBV6-6	many	TRBJ2-3	.	CASSYSWSDSTTDTQYF	TGTGCCAGCAGTTACTCGTGGTCGGACAGTACCACAGATACGCAGTATTTT
TRBV12-3/TRBV12-4	few	TRBJ2-5	TRBD1	CASSETRDSQETQYF	TGTGCCAGCAGTGAAACCCGGGACAGTCAAGAGACCCAGTACTTC
TRBV14	few	TRBJ2-1	.	CASSQGGFEQFF	TGTGCCAGCAGCCAAGGAGGGTTCGAACAGTTCTTC
TRBV6-6	.	TRBJ2-1	TRBD1	CASTPGGFYNEQFF	TGTGCCAGCACTCCAGGGGGTTTCTACAATGAGCAGTTCTTC
TRBV5-6	few	TRBJ1-1	TRBD1	CASSLDRGGTNTEAFF	TGTGCCAGCAGCTTGGACAGGGGGGGGACGAACACTGAAGCTTTCTTT
TRBV4-1	many	TRBJ1-5	.	CASSQVMRLPKNQPQHF	TGCGCCAGCAGCCAAGTTATGCGACTCCCAAAAAATCAGCCCCAGCATTTT
TRBV6-2/TRBV6-3	.	TRBJ2-5	TRBD1	CASSYRRDRGGETQYF	TGTGCCAGCAGTTACCGACGGGACAGGGGCGGGGAGACCCAGTACTTC
TRBV27	.	TRBJ2-7	TRBD1	CASSPPPGQIPYEQYF	TGTGCCAGCAGTCCGCCCCCGGGACAGATTCCCTACGAGCAGTACTTC
TRBV15	.	TRBJ2-6	.	CATSDLTRGPGGANVLTF	TGTGCCACCAGCGATCTGACTCGGGGGCCGGGGGGGGCCAACGTCCTGACTTTC
TRBV6-2/TRBV6-3	many	TRBJ2-1	.	CASNGGSSYNEQFF	TGTGCCAGCAATGGTGGTAGCTCCTACAATGAGCAGTTCTTC
TRBV7-9	few	TRBJ2-5	TRBD1	CASSLVTGGQETQYF	TGTGCCAGCAGCTTAGTTACAGGGGGTCAAGAGACCCAGTACTTC
TRBV19	many	TRBJ1-5	TRBD1	CASSIAVTGRHRPQHF	TGTGCCAGTAGTATAGCCGTGACAGGGAGGCACCGGCCCCAGCATTTT
TRBV4-1	many	TRBJ2-7	TRBD2	CASSRTDRTSGAYEQYF	TGCGCCAGCAGCCGAACCGATCGGACTAGCGGGGCCTACGAGCAGTACTTC
TRBV20-1	few	TRBJ2-2	TRBD2	CSAASGALNTGELFF	TGCAGTGCTGCCAGCGGGGCCTTGAACACCGGGGAGCTGTTTTTT
TRBV6-2/TRBV6-3	once	TRBJ2-3	TRBD2	CASSYVGFFAGGPDTQYF	TGTGCCAGCAGTTACGTCGGATTTTTTGCGGGGGGGCCCGATACGCAGTATTTT
TRBV2	.	TRBJ2-2	TRBD2	CASSEVGGGNTGELFF	TGTGCCAGCAGTGAAGTTGGGGGGGGGAACACCGGGGAGCTGTTTTTT
TRBV7-2	many	TRBJ1-2	.	CASSLGTVGYTF	TGTGCCAGCAGCTTAGGGACAGTTGGCTACACCTTC
TRBV20-1	.	TRBJ1-1	TRBD1	CSAANPGTGGESKAFF	TGCAGTGCTGCAAATCCCGGGACAGGGGGCGAAAGTAAAGCTTTCTTT
TRBV13	.	TRBJ2-3	.	CASSPGPTGLRERGTDTQYF	TGTGCCAGCAGCCCAGGCCCGACAGGGTTGAGGGAGCGGGGCACAGATACGCAGTATTTT
TRBV7-2	many	TRBJ2-7	TRBD2	CASSPRGGTYEQYF	TGTGCCAGCAGCCCCCGGGGGGGTACCTACGAGCAGTACTTC
TRBV20-1	.	TRBJ1-1	.	CSASKRQGEAFF	TGCAGTGCTAGTAAGCGGCAGGGTGAAGCTTTCTTT
TRBV6-2/TRBV6-3	.	TRBJ2-1	.	CASSYDAYNEQFF	TGTGCCAGCAGTTACGACGCATACAATGAGCAGTTCTTC
TRBV12-3/TRBV12-4	.	TRBJ1-2	.	CASSFHREEWGYTF	TGTGCCAGCAGTTTTCACAGGGAAGAGTGGGGCTACACCTTC
TRBV15	.	TRBJ2-7	TRBD2	CATSRGLAGFYEQYF	TGTGCCACCAGCAGAGGACTAGCGGGGTTCTACGAGCAGTACTTC
TRBV6-4	once	TRBJ1-5	TRBD1	CASSDNRGGNQPQHF	TGTGCCAGCAGTGACAACAGGGGGGGCAATCAGCCCCAGCATTTT
TRBV12-5	few	TRBJ2-1	TRBD2	CASGTGLAGASYNEQFF	TGTGCTAGTGGAACGGGACTAGCGGGCGCTTCCTACAATGAGCAGTTCTTC
TRBV7-2	few	TRBJ2-4	.	CASSLVGWAFVKNIQYF	TGTGCCAGCAGCTTAGTTGGCTGGGCCTTCGTCAAAAACATTCAGTACTTC
TRBV7-9	.	TRBJ2-2	TRBD1	CASSGQGTTGELFF	TGTGCCAGCTCGGGACAGGGGACCACCGGGGAGCTGTTTTTT
TRBV4-1	many	TRBJ2-1	.	CASSQDSLLAREQFF	TGCGCCAGCAGCCAAGATTCCTTACTAGCTCGTGAGCAGTTCTTC
TRBV7-2	few	TRBJ1-5	.	CASSLADSLRQPQHF	TGTGCCAGCAGCTTAGCGGACAGCCTACGTCAGCCCCAGCATTTT